The 2 T cell receptor beta chains presented below share a single source sample, sequenced in a study of blood T cell repertoires in COVID-19. The protocol was immunoSEQ multiplex PCR, while the TCRdb copy is restricted to in-frame clones and leaves out a portion. The sample contains 260,000 or so clones, around 80% of which appear only once. The material sequenced was peripheral blood. All receptors derive from an elderly man with acute or convalescent COVID-19.

This chain links TRBV28 with TRBJ1-6, with TRBD1 as a possible D gene (6 bases). Deletions cut 8 bases from V and 10 bases from J, with 18 bases between. CDR3 size: 14 residues. CDR1 and CDR2 from the germline V gene are MDHEN and SYDVKM. CDR3 DNA sequence: TGTGCCAGCGGGACAACAGGGATGAGCTCACCCCTCCACTTT. This gives the protein CASGTTGMSSPLHF.

This chain links TRBV19 with TRBJ1-1; no clear D gene. Trimming removed 0 bases at V and 4 bases at J, with 12 bases between. The CDR3 spans 15 residues. Germline CDR1 reads LNHDA; CDR2 reads SQIVND (reference sequence). CDR3 coding DNA: TGTGCCAGTAGTATAGATGGAAAGGGAGCCACTGAAGCTTTCTTT. Translated: CASSIDGKGATEAFF. Drawing the rest from reference TRBV19 and TRBJ1-1, the complete variable domain is DGGITQSPKYLFRKEGQNVTLSCEQNLNHDAMYWYRQDPGQGLRLIYYSQIVNDFQKGDIAEGYSVSREKKESFPLTVTSAQKNPTAFYLCASSIDGKGATEAFFGQGTRLTVV.